The clone carrying this T cell receptor beta chain was picked up a small number of times. The record originates from a study of shared clonotypes between healthy human individuals. The CDR3 is made up of 15 amino acids. Trimming took off 3 bases at V and 3 bases at J, with 11 bases between the two ends. Germline values: CDR1 SNHLY, CDR2 FYNNEI. Generated by immunoSEQ multiplex PCR, the TCRdb table keeps only in-frame clones and is missing some. The sample consists of 300,000 or so clones, around 67% of them appearing once. The specimen was memory CD4+ T cells sorted from blood. Subset specified: CD45RA-negative fraction. This sequence joins TRBV2 and TRBJ2-2; D gene ambiguous. The receptor was derived from a young man in good health. The DNA of the CDR3 is TGTGCCAGCAGTGACGCGACCGCATACACCGGGGAGCTGTTTTTT. This sequence encodes CASSDATAYTGELFF.